These 27 T cell receptor beta chains came from one sample sequenced in a study of blood T cell repertoires in COVID-19 (dated by TCRdb to about 2020). The library relied on the immunoSEQ multiplex PCR assay. TCRdb provides this immuneACCESS table in a form limited to in-frame rearrangements. Some clones are lacking; in checked studies, under half of them reflect an unresolved V gene, and why the rest are absent is not known. Present in this sample are hundreds of thousands of clones, approximately 83% of which were seen just once. The ten largest account for around 6.8% of the sample. The source material was peripheral blood. The receptors were gathered from a woman aged 50 to 60 with acute or convalescent COVID-19.

The chain joins TRBV6-6 to TRBJ1-2; 9 positions agree with TRBD1. CDR3 length: 14 residues. Germline CDR1 and CDR2: MNHNY and SVGAGI (reference sequence). J gave up 8 bases and V 6 bases, and 10 bases lay outside the gene matches. CDR3 bases: TGTGCCAGCAGACGCGGACAGGGGAGCGGGGGCTACACCTTC. Its protein product is CASRRGQGSGGYTF.

The gene calls are TRBV5-6 and TRBJ1-4; a weak D match, TRBD1 (5 bases). This CDR3 is 14 amino acids long. V dropped 4 bases and J dropped 5 bases, with 12 bases sitting between them. In germline, CDR1 is SGHDT, CDR2 YYEEEE. This chain's CDR3 is CASSPDSVNEKLFF. Written as DNA, the CDR3 is TGTGCCAGCAGCCCCGACAGTGTCAATGAAAAACTGTTTTTT.

The J gene is TRBJ1-5, the V gene TRBV28, with D hard to call. V was shortened by 6 bases and J by 4 bases, with 10 bases between the two germline ends. Germline V gene sequence: CDR1 MDHEN, CDR2 SYDVKM. The CDR3 extends over 13 amino acids. The CDR3 protein is CASRRSGNQPQHF. The CDR3 DNA sequence: TGTGCCAGCAGAAGGAGTGGTAATCAGCCCCAGCATTTT.

A single count supports this clone. The rearrangement joins TRBV3-1 (or the pseudogene TRBV3-2) to TRBJ1-2; D perhaps matches TRBD1 (5 bases). CDR1 is LGHDT and CDR2 is YNNKEL in the germline V gene (reference sequence). The CDR3 sequence is 17 residues long. V shed 0 bases and J shed 5 bases, with 19 bases lying between them. CDR3: CASSQDVGGDFGYGYTF. The CDR3 DNA is TGTGCCAGCAGCCAAGATGTGGGTGGGGACTTCGGGTATGGCTACACCTTC.

Many counts were recorded for this clone. The CDR3 nucleotides are TGCGCCAGCAGCCAACTTCCTCCGGGGGGGGGACAAGAGACCCAGTACTTC. Its translation is CASSQLPPGGGQETQYF. V gene TRBV4-1 combines with J gene TRBJ2-5; 8 nucleotides align to TRBD2. CDR3 size: 17 residues. Per germline, CDR1 MGHRA and CDR2 YSYEKL. Trimming took 2 bases from V and 2 from J; bases not matched to a gene: 10.

The V and J genes are TRBV5-1 and TRBJ1-1; tentative D call: TRBD1 (5 bases). Trimming stripped 4 bases from V and 3 bases from J, with 13 bases between. Germline-derived CDR1 and CDR2 are SGHRS and YFSETQ. The CDR3 runs 14 residues. The CDR3 DNA reads TGCGCCAGCAGCCATGACAGTTTCTACACTGAAGCTTTCTTT. This encodes CASSHDSFYTEAFF.

This clone was recorded once. CDR3 sequence (DNA): TGTGCCAGCTCACCTTTGGGACTAGCGACTAGCACAGATACGCAGTATTTT. It specifies CASSPLGLATSTDTQYF. This chain uses TRBV18 with TRBJ2-3; 10 nucleotides agree with TRBD2. This CDR3 contains 17 residues. Unmatched junction bases numbered 6, after V lost 3 bases and J lost 0 bases. From germline, CDR1 is KGHSH and CDR2 LQKENI. Supplemented by reference TRBV18 and TRBJ2-3, the full variable domain reads NAGVMQNPRHLVRRRGQEARLRCSPMKGHSHVYWYRQLPEEGLKFMVYLQKENIIDESGMPKERFSAEFPKEGPSILRIQQVVRGDSAAYFCASSPLGLATSTDTQYFGPGTRLTVL.

The table lists this clone with a few counts. The chain couples TRBV7-2 to TRBJ1-6, with D perhaps TRBD1 (6 bases). Germline values: CDR1 SGHTA, CDR2 FQGNSA. This CDR3 region has 13 residues. The V end lost 3 bases, the J end lost 7 bases, and 7 bases lay between the germline ends. Here the CDR3 DNA reads TGTGCCAGCAGCTTTCAGGGGAATTCACCCCTCCACTTT. Translated: CASSFQGNSPLHF. The whole variable domain, remainder taken from reference TRBV7-2 and TRBJ1-6, is GAGVSQSPSNKVTEKGKDVELRCDPISGHTALYWYRQSLGQGLEFLIYFQGNSAPDKSGLPSDRFSAERTGGSVSTLTIQRTQQEDSAVYLCASSFQGNSPLHFGNGTRLTVT.

The chain links TRBV28 to TRBJ1-1; TRBD1 matches at 12 bases. Germline V gene sequence: CDR1 MDHEN, CDR2 SYDVKM. V trimming: 4 bases; J trimming: 5 bases; junction bases outside the gene matches: 11. CDR3 length equals 17 residues. CDR3 DNA sequence: TGTGCCAGCAGTTCCACCGGGACAGGGGGCGGAATGACTGAAGCTTTCTTT. Amino acids: CASSSTGTGGGMTEAFF.

The chain recombines TRBV19 with TRBJ2-1, with 8 bases lining up with TRBD2. Germline CDR1 reads LNHDA; CDR2 reads SQIVND (reference sequence). There are 15 residues in the CDR3. J gave up 2 bases and V 10 bases, and 10 bases lay outside the gene matches. The CDR3 bases are TGTGCCACGAGTAGTACTAGCGGCCCCTACAATGAGCAGTTCTTC. Translated, it gives CATSSTSGPYNEQFF.

The J gene is TRBJ1-4, the V gene TRBV7-9; D unresolved. Per germline, CDR1 SEHNR and CDR2 FQNEAQ (reference sequence). Deletions cut 2 bases from V and 2 bases from J, with 9 bases between. This CDR3 has 15 residues. CDR3 bases: TGTGCCAGCAGCTTAAGGAGGGCTACTAATGAAAAACTGTTTTTT. This sequence encodes CASSLRRATNEKLFF.

This chain uses TRBV5-4 with TRBJ1-2; a weak D match, TRBD1 (5 bases). CDR3 length equals 15 residues. V dropped 4 bases and J dropped 8 bases, with 21 bases sitting between them. Per the germline V gene, CDR1 is SGHNT and CDR2 is YYREEE (reference sequence). The CDR3 DNA follows: TGTGCCAGCAGCACACTCCGGGACTTACACCAGGGCTACACCTTC. Protein: CASSTLRDLHQGYTF.

This chain connects TRBV29-1 to TRBJ1-2; D gene uncertain. This CDR3 is built from 14 residues. Germline-derived CDR1 and CDR2 are SQVTM and ANQGSEA. Trimming removed 4 bases from V and 8 bases from J, with 20 bases in between. The CDR3 loop reads CSVGAATLRGGYTF. CDR3 DNA sequence: TGCAGCGTTGGTGCGGCCACACTACGGGGAGGCTACACCTTC.

V usage is TRBV11-3 and J usage is TRBJ2-2, with 7 bases that match TRBD1. Germline-derived CDR1 and CDR2 are SGHNT and YENEEA. The junction had 7 bases not matched to a gene; V was cut back by 1 base and J by 8 bases. This CDR3 contains 15 residues. The CDR3 sequence: CASSLGQGMPGELFF. The CDR3 DNA reads TGTGCCAGCAGCTTAGGACAGGGAATGCCTGGGGAGCTGTTTTTT.

The genes are TRBV27 and TRBJ2-5; TRBD1 matches at 7 bases. The CDR3 contains 15 residues. V gave up 3 bases and J gave up 3 bases; unmatched junction bases: 7. Germline V gene sequence: CDR1 MNHEY, CDR2 SMNVEV (reference sequence). The CDR3 coding sequence is TGTGCCAGCAGTTTCTACGGACAGGAAGAAGAGACCCAGTACTTC. It translates to CASSFYGQEEETQYF.

The chain joins TRBV14 to TRBJ2-3; TRBD2 is a possible D gene (5 bases). This CDR3 is 16 amino acids long. Trimming stripped 2 bases from V and 4 bases from J, with 16 bases between. Germline loops: CDR1 SGHDN, CDR2 FVKESK. The CDR3, as DNA: TGTGCCAGCAGCCAATTTGGGGAACTAGGTCCAGATACGCAGTATTTT. Translating gives CASSQFGELGPDTQYF.

The CDR3 here is CATSDVVGDDEQFF. CDR3 in DNA: TGTGCCACCAGTGACGTCGTAGGGGATGATGAGCAGTTCTTC. V is TRBV24-1 and J is TRBJ2-1; D is perhaps TRBD1 (5 bases). This CDR3 is built from 14 residues. In germline, CDR1 is KGHDR, CDR2 SFDVKD. Trimming removed 4 bases at V and 8 bases at J, with 14 bases between.

The chain recombines TRBV7-2 with TRBJ2-7, with 7 bases that match TRBD2. The CDR3 loop spans 15 amino acids. From germline, CDR1 is SGHTA and CDR2 FQGNSA. The trim removed 2 bases at V and 0 bases at J, leaving 4 bases unmatched. CDR3 in DNA: TGTGCCAGCAGCTTAACGGGAGGAGGCTCCTACGAGCAGTACTTC. It encodes CASSLTGGGSYEQYF.

The gene calls are TRBV7-9 and TRBJ2-1; no clear D. This CDR3 has 16 residues. V lost 0 bases and J lost 2, with 11 bases in between. Germline CDR1 and CDR2: SEHNR and FQNEAQ (reference sequence). The CDR3 loop reads CASSLARSPPYNEQFF. DNA for the CDR3: TGTGCCAGCAGCTTAGCGCGATCACCTCCCTACAATGAGCAGTTCTTC.

This chain connects TRBV7-9 to TRBJ2-3; tentatively, D is TRBD1 (5 bases). Germline values: CDR1 SEHNR, CDR2 FQNEAQ (reference sequence). The CDR3 is made up of 14 amino acids. The ends were cut back, 5 bases at V and 1 base at J, with 10 bases in the middle. CDR3 in amino acids: CASSTGLGTDTQYF. The CDR3 DNA reads as TGTGCCAGCAGCACAGGTCTCGGCACAGATACGCAGTATTTT. The full variable domain, rest sourced from reference TRBV7-9 and TRBJ2-3, is DTGVSQNPRHKITKRGQNVTFRCDPISEHNRLYWYRQTLGQGPEFLTYFQNEAQLEKSRLLSDRFSAERPKGSFSTLEIQRTEQGDSAMYLCASSTGLGTDTQYFGPGTRLTVL.

This clone has only a few counts. The sample contains more than one DNA sequence encoding this CDR3. The V and J genes are TRBV9 and TRBJ1-2; 7 bases fit TRBD1. Germline CDR1 SGDLS, CDR2 YYNGEE. The V segment lost 0 bases and the J segment 4 bases; nucleotides outside the gene matches: 6. The CDR3 extends over 15 amino acids. The CDR3 nucleotides are TGTGCCAGCAGCGTAGGAGGGGGCGAGATCTATGGCTACACCTTC. This encodes CASSVGGGEIYGYTF.

The V call is TRBV11-2, the J call TRBJ1-1; 10 bases are shared with TRBD1. Germline V lookup: CDR1 SGHAT, CDR2 FQNNGV. The J segment lost 0 bases and the V segment lost 3 bases, leaving 4 bases of the junction unmatched. The CDR3 runs 16 residues. The CDR3 DNA reads TGTGCCAGCAGCTTCTGGACAGGGGGGATGAACACTGAAGCTTTCTTT. This gives the protein CASSFWTGGMNTEAFF.

The V call is TRBV27, the J call TRBJ1-4; no firm D call. V was clipped by 6 bases and J by 8 bases, with 16 bases between them. In germline, CDR1 is MNHEY, CDR2 SMNVEV (reference sequence). The CDR3 loop spans 14 amino acids. CDR3 protein: CASRLRGGSEKLFF. CDR3 DNA: TGTGCCAGCAGACTACGGGGAGGTAGCGAAAAACTGTTTTTT.

V and J are TRBV7-8 and TRBJ1-5; the match to TRBD1 covers 11 bases. J gave up 4 bases and V 0 bases, and 8 bases lay outside the gene matches. Germline-derived CDR1 and CDR2 are SGHVS and FQNEAQ. The CDR3 covers 18 residues. The CDR3 DNA reads TGTGCCAGCAGCTTAGCTTTGTATGGGGACAGGGGGAATCAGCCCCAGCATTTT. It yields the protein CASSLALYGDRGNQPQHF. The full variable domain, its missing parts supplied by reference TRBV7-8 and TRBJ1-5, is GAGVSQSPRYKVAKRGQDVALRCDPISGHVSLFWYQQALGQGPEFLTYFQNEAQLDKSGLPSDRFFAERPEGSVSTLKIQRTQQEDSAVYLCASSLALYGDRGNQPQHFGDGTRLSIL.

Of note for this clone: Other nucleotide sequences in the sample specify the same CDR3. This rearrangement joins TRBV28 to TRBJ2-7, with 7 bases aligning to TRBD1. CDR3 length: 14 residues. The germline gives CDR1 MDHEN, CDR2 SYDVKM. V trimming: 4 bases; J trimming: 3 bases; junction bases outside the gene matches: 6. Written as DNA, the CDR3 is TGTGCCAGCAGTTCGCCGGGACAGAGCTACGAGCAGTACTTC. Its protein product is CASSSPGQSYEQYF.

The chain links TRBV19 to TRBJ2-4, with no clear D. The CDR3 covers 11 residues. The V and J ends lost 8 bases and 6 bases respectively, with 8 bases between them. Germline V gene data show CDR1 as LNHDA and CDR2 as SQIVND (reference sequence). CDR3: CASGGGNIQYF. The CDR3 bases are TGTGCCAGTGGCGGCGGAAACATTCAGTACTTC.

The chain recombines TRBV28 with TRBJ2-5, with a weak D call TRBD2 (6 bases). The CDR3 is 13 amino acids. In germline, CDR1 is MDHEN, CDR2 SYDVKM. V lost 3 bases and J 9 bases, leaving 14 bases between the germline ends. CDR3 in amino acids: CASSLNNRGAQYF. Written as DNA, the CDR3 is TGTGCCAGCAGTTTGAATAATCGCGGGGCCCAGTACTTC.